This TCR beta chain was retrieved from a study of blood T cell repertoires in COVID-19 (dated by TCRdb to 2019 to 2021). The study in broad terms: Samples from collaborators originated in the United States, Italy and Spain and spanned both the acute and convalescent phases of COVID-19. The material from the prospective study consisted of cDNA or gDNA derived from T cells, B-cell-depleted T cells, or PBMCs. Where HLA class I and class II types were available, the types were taken from metadata supplied by the sample provider, not from assay-based typing. The repertoires were released in a freely available public database intended as a resource for research on the immune response to SARS-CoV-2. Samples were obtained from the ongoing ImmuneRACE study (first 160 participants) and from roughly 1,300 subjects provided by 6 global collaborators. The sample metadata nearly always contained a de-identified subject ID, COVID-19 status, age in years and sex. The dataset comprised deeply sampled blood TCRbeta repertoires from subjects exposed to, actively infected with, or recovered from COVID-19.

In Seattle, one collaborating source enrolled patients while the infection was active and tracked those patients longitudinally over the course of disease. Collaborating institutions collected whole blood in K2EDTA tubes following their own protocols. For TCRbeta analysis, collaborator samples were shipped as frozen whole blood, as isolated PBMCs, or as DNA extracted from either sample type. TCRbeta CDR3 regions were amplified from genomic DNA using the immunoSEQ Assay, a bias-controlled multiplex PCR. The authors' analysis ran thus. Within the assay, amplification of reference gene primers was used to estimate how many nucleated cells each sample contained. Sequence reads were collapsed and filtered to measure the absolute abundance of every unique TCRbeta CDR3 rearrangement. For each sample, productive Simpson clonality was calculated by taking the square root of Simpson's diversity index across productive rearrangements. TCRdb provides this immuneACCESS table in a form limited to in-frame rearrangements. Some clones are lacking; in checked studies, under half of them reflect an unresolved V gene, and why the rest are absent is not known. V and J calls and clone size are as listed in that table; D and trimming were resolved from the DNA. The sample includes approximately 150,000 clones, with about 85% observed a single time. The top ten clones comprise around 5.4% of the sample.

Results and caveats for the whole study, not just this receptor: The amount of clinical and demographic metadata varied by source and participant and was provided uncurated.

V and J are trimmed by 3 bases and 4 bases, and the gene matches miss 7 bases of the junction. The CDR3, cysteine through phenylalanine, is 15 amino acids long. Only the CDR3 region is kept as DNA, spanning 45 bases read in frame from base 1. CDR1 is given as SGDLS and CDR2 as YYNGEE, both from the germline V gene. In the case of this clone: The target of this receptor is not known. No base quality values were provided; no much bigger clone lies one nucleotide off.

This TCR was recovered from a woman in her fifties or sixties with COVID-19, enrolled during active disease. Here the chain combines TRBV9 and TRBJ2-1, and 7 bases in between align with TRBD1. Input material: peripheral blood. Here is the DNA: TGTGCCAGCAGCGCAACAGGGGCCCTTTACAATGAGCAGTTCTTC. Translated, it reads CASSATGALYNEQFF.